This paragraph reports one T cell receptor (beta chain). Its antigen is not identified. The record originates from a study of CXCR4 blockade with PD-1 therapy in pancreatic cancer. Study-level points and caveats: Tumors were clonally expanded, mean around 0.14 versus 0.05 in healthy blood. Antigen-specificity overlap of convergent dominant clones remained unconfirmed.

The germline CDR1 and CDR2 sequences are LNHDA and SQIVND (reference sequence). This CDR3 comprises 16 residues. V lost 3 bases, J lost 5 bases, and 16 bases lay in between. Repertoires were generated with immunoSEQ multiplex PCR, while TCRdb's copy carries only in-frame clones and drops some. The sample shows approximately 17,000 clones, about 72% of them seen only once. The chain links TRBV19 to TRBJ2-2; D might be TRBD2 (6 bases). The receptor's source is a human donor with pancreatic ductal adenocarcinoma. The sequenced sample was tumor tissue. The CDR3 loop reads CASSIGPGLPTGELFF. The CDR3 region has the DNA TGTGCCAGTAGTATTGGTCCAGGACTACCTACCGGGGAGCTGTTTTTT.